The 2 T cell receptor beta chains presented below share a single source sample, sequenced in a study of response to subunit inactivated influenza vaccine. Via MiXCR, TCRdb re-called the RT-PCR reads, giving one row per CDR3 protein. The sample holds about 570,000 distinct CDR3 sequences, approximately 11% seen once. The data were also submitted as part of a second study, on T cells expressing NK-cell markers. From that paper: 5'RACE template switching with UMIs produced the TCR beta cDNA.

The specimen was PBMCs from blood, collected on the day of vaccination. The receptors stem from a man aged 50 to 60 who received an inactivated influenza vaccine.

This clonotype was detected ten times or more. V and J are TRBV10-3 and TRBJ1-1, with 7 nucleotides matching TRBD1. The CDR3 has 13 amino acids. CDR1 is ENHRY and CDR2 is SYGVKD in the germline V gene. V was pared by 8 bases and J by 2 bases, with 5 bases of the junction left unmatched. This CDR3 reads CAIRDRENTEAFF. The CDR3 DNA is TGTGCCATCCGAGACAGGGAAAACACTGAAGCTTTCTTT.

The chain uses TRBV12-3 or TRBV12-4 and TRBJ2-5; TRBD2 is a possible D gene (5 bases). V was clipped by 5 bases and J by 9 bases, with 13 bases between them. The CDR3 covers 12 residues. This CDR3 is CASSPGLLAQYF. The CDR3, as DNA: TGTGCCAGCAGTCCTGGACTCCTTGCCCAGTACTTC.